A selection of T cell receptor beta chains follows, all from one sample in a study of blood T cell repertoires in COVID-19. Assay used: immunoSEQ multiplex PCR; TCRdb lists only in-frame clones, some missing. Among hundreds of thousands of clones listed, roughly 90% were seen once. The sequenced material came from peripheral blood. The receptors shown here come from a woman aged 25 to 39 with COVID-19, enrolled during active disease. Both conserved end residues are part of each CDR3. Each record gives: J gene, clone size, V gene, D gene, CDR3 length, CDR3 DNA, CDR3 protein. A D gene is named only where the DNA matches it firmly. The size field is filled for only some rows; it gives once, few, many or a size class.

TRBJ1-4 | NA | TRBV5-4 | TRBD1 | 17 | TGTGCCAGCAGCCGAGGGTCAGGGGGCGCGGGAAATGAAAAACTGTTTTTT | CASSRGSGGAGNEKLFF
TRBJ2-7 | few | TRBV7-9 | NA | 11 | TGTGCCAGCAGCTTCGGGAACGAGCAGTACTTC | CASSFGNEQYF
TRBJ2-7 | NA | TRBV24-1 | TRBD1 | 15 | TGTGCCACCCTCCTCGAGTGGACAGGGAGGTACGAGCAGTACTTC | CATLLEWTGRYEQYF
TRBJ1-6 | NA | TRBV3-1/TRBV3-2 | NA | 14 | TGTGCCAGCAGCCAAGGGCGGGCCCGCTCACCCCTCCACTTT | CASSQGRARSPLHF
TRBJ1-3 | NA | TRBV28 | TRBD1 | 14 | TGTGCCAGCAGTTCGGGGACAGGAGGAAACACCATATATTTT | CASSSGTGGNTIYF
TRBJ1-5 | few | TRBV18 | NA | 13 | TGTGCCAGCTCACAATCGTCAGGGCAGCCCCAGCATTTT | CASSQSSGQPQHF
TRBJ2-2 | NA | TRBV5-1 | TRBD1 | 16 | TGCGCCAGCAGCTTGGCGGGACAGGGTAACACCGGGGAGCTGTTTTTT | CASSLAGQGNTGELFF
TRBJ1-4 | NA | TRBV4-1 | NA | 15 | TGCGCCAGCAGCCAATTTCAGGCAACTAATGAAAAACTGTTTTTT | CASSQFQATNEKLFF
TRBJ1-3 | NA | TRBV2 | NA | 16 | TGTGCCAGCAGTGAACGGCTCGCAGGGTCTGGAAACACCATATATTTT | CASSERLAGSGNTIYF
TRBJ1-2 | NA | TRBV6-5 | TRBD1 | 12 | TGTGCCAGCAGACAGGGGCACTATGGCTACACCTTC | CASRQGHYGYTF
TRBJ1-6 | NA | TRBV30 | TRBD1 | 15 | TGTGCCTGGAAAAGAGAGACAGGGGGCCGTTCACCCCTCCACTTT | CAWKRETGGRSPLHF
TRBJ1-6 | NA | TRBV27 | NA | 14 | TGTGCCAGCGGTCGAGGATGGGTAGGTTCACCCCTCCACTTT | CASGRGWVGSPLHF
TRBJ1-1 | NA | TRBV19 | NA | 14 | TGTGCCAGCACTCAACAGGGTTTGAACACTGAAGCTTTCTTT | CASTQQGLNTEAFF
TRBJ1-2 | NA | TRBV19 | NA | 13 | TGTGCCAGTAGTGCCTTGGGACACGATGGCTACACCTTC | CASSALGHDGYTF
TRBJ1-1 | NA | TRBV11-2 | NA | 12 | TGTGCCAGCAGCCGACAGAACACTGAAGCTTTCTTT | CASSRQNTEAFF
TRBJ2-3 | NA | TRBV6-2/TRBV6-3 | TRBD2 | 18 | TGTGCCAGCAGTTACCGAATACTACTAGCGGGGGGGACAGATACGCAGTATTTT | CASSYRILLAGGTDTQYF
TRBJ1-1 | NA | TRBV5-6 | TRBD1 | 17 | TGTGCCAGCAGCAGTCCGGGACAGGGCTGGGTAAACTCTGAAGCTTTCTTT | CASSSPGQGWVNSEAFF
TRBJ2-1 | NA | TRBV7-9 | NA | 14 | TGTGCCAGCTCACGGGGTGCGGGTTACAATGAGCAGTTCTTC | CASSRGAGYNEQFF
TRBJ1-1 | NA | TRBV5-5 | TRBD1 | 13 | TGTGCCAGCAGCTTGGAAGGGACAGCTGAAGCTTTCTTT | CASSLEGTAEAFF
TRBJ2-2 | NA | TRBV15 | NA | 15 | TGTGCCACCAGCAGAGATCGCGACCTAACACGACACCCGTTTTTT | CATSRDRDLTRHPFF
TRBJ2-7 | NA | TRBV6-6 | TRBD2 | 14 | TGTGCCAGCAGTTTAGCGGGGAGGAAGTACGAGCAGTACTTC | CASSLAGRKYEQYF
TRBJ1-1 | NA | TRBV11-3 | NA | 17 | TGTGCCAGCAGCTTAGTAAGGGGCCGGGAGGCGAACACTGAAGCTTTCTTT | CASSLVRGREANTEAFF
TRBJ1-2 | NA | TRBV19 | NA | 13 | TGTGCCAGTAGTCCCCCAGGGCGTCATGGCTACACCTTC | CASSPPGRHGYTF
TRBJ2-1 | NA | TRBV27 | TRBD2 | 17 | TGTGCCAGCACCTTCGTTACAGCGGGGGAGTTCTACAATGAGCAGTTCTTC | CASTFVTAGEFYNEQFF
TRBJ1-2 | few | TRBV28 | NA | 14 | TGTGCCAGCAGTGCCCCAGGGATAACCTATGGCTACACCTTC | CASSAPGITYGYTF
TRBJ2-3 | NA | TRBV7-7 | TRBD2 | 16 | TGTGCCAGCAGCCCAGGACTAGCGGGGTCTGCAGATACGCAGTATTTT | CASSPGLAGSADTQYF
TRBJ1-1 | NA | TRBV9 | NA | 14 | TGTGCCAGCAGCGTACGGCCCGGGGACACTGAAGCTTTCTTT | CASSVRPGDTEAFF
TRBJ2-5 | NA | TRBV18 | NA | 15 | TGTGCCAGCTCAACTGTACACAGGACGAAAGAGACCCAGTACTTC | CASSTVHRTKETQYF
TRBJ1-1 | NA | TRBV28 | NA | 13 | TGTGCCAGCAGCCTTTTCGGGGGTACTGAAGCTTTCTTT | CASSLFGGTEAFF
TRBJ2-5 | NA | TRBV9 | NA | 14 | TGTGCCAGCAGCGTTCGAGGGAACCAAGAGACCCAGTACTTC | CASSVRGNQETQYF
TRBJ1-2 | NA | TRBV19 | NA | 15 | TGTGCCAGTAGTCCCGCGCGGGGAGATAACTATGGCTACACCTTC | CASSPARGDNYGYTF
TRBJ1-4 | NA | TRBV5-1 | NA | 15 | TGCGCCAGCAGCTACGAGGGGGAGACTAATGAAAAACTGTTTTTT | CASSYEGETNEKLFF
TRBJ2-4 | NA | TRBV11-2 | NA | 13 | TGTGCCAGCAGCGCGTTAGCCAAAAACATTCAGTACTTC | CASSALAKNIQYF
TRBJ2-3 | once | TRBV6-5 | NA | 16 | TGTGCCAGCAGTTACGGGGTCAGCGGATTCGCAGATACGCAGTATTTT | CASSYGVSGFADTQYF
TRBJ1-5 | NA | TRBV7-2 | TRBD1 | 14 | TGTGCCAGCAGCGCCAGGGGGCGCGATCAGCCCCAGCATTTT | CASSARGRDQPQHF
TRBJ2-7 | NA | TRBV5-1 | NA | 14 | TGCGCCAGCAGCATGACGACAGCCTCCTACGAGCAGTACTTC | CASSMTTASYEQYF
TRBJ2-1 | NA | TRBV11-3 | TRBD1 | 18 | TGTGCCAGCAGCTCCTCCCGGGGACAGGGGGCGGCCCACAATGAGCAGTTCTTC | CASSSSRGQGAAHNEQFF
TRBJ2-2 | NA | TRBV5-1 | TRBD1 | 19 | TGCGCCAGCAGCTTGGGTCGGGACAGGGGATTTGGGAACACCGGGGAGCTGTTTTTT | CASSLGRDRGFGNTGELFF
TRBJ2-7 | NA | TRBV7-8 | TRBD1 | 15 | TGTGCCAGCAGCTTACGGAGGACAGGGGACTACGAGCAGTACTTC | CASSLRRTGDYEQYF
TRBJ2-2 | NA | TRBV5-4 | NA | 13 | TGTGCCAGCAGCTTGACAGGGACCGGGGAGCTGTTTTTT | CASSLTGTGELFF
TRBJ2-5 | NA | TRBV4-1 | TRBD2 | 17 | TGCGCCAGCAGCCAAGATCTTACAGCGGGGGGGAGAGAGACCCAGTACTTC | CASSQDLTAGGRETQYF
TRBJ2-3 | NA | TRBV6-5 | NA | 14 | TGTGCCACCCGGGATTCCAGCACCACAGATACGCAGTATTTT | CATRDSSTTDTQYF
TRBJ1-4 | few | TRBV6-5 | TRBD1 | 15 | TGTGCCAGCAGTACGGCCGCCACAGGGGTAGAAAAACTGTTTTTT | CASSTAATGVEKLFF
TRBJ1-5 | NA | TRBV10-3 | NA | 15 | TGTGCCATCAGTGAGGGAAGGCCCGGGGGGCAGCCCCAGCATTTT | CAISEGRPGGQPQHF
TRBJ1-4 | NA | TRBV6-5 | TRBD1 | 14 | TGTGCCAGCAGTTACAAACAGGGGGGCGAAAAACTGTTTTTT | CASSYKQGGEKLFF
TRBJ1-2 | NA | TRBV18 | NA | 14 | TGTGCCAGCTCACCGTCTGGCAGTCCCTATGGCTACACCTTC | CASSPSGSPYGYTF
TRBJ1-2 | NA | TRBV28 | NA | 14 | TGTGCCAGCAGTCTCCGGACAGACATAAACGGCTACACCTTC | CASSLRTDINGYTF
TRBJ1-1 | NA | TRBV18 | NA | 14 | TGTGCCAGCTCACCAACGGGACAGAACACTGAAGCTTTCTTT | CASSPTGQNTEAFF
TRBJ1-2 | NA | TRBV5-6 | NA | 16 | TGTGCCAGCAGCTTGGGTGTATCAGAAGTTCTCTATGGCTACACCTTC | CASSLGVSEVLYGYTF
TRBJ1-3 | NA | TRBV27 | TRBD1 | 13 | TGTGCCAGCAGTGCGACAGGGGGAAACACCATATATTTT | CASSATGGNTIYF
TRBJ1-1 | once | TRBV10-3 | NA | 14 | TGTGCCATCAGTGAAGGGGGGGCGGACACTGAAGCTTTCTTT | CAISEGGADTEAFF
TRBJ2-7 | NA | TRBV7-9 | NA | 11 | TGTGCCAGCAGCCACTCCTACGAGCAGTACTTC | CASSHSYEQYF
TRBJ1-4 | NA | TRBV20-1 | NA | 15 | TGCAGTGCTAGTACAGACCCGGCAACTAATGAAAAACTGTTTTTT | CSASTDPATNEKLFF
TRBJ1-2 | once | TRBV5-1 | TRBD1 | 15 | TGCGCCAGCAGCTTGGAAAGCGAGACAGGGTTCGGCTACACCTTC | CASSLESETGFGYTF
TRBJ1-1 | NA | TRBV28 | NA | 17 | TGTGCCAGCACCCCCGCGGACAGCGGCGGCATGAACACTGAAGCTTTCTTT | CASTPADSGGMNTEAFF
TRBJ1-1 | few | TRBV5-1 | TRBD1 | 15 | TGCGCCAGCAGCTGGGGACAGGGCGAGAACACTGAAGCTTTCTTT | CASSWGQGENTEAFF
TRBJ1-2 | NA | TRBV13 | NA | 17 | TGTGCCAGCAGCTTAGTCCAGGGAGGAAACCCTAACTATGGCTACACCTTC | CASSLVQGGNPNYGYTF
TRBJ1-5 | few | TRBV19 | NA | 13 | TGTGCCAGTAGTTCCGAGGTTCGACAGCCCCAGCATTTT | CASSSEVRQPQHF
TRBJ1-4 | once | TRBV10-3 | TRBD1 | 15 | TGTGCCATCAGTGAGTCAGGGACAGGGGGCGAAAAACTGTTTTTT | CAISESGTGGEKLFF
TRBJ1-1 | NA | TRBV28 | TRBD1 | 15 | TGTGCCAGCAGTTCAGAGCGACAGGGGAACACTGAAGCTTTCTTT | CASSSERQGNTEAFF